This TCR beta chain derives from a study of blood T cell repertoires in COVID-19. Study-level information: T cells, B-cell-depleted T cells, or PBMCs supplied cDNA or gDNA.

In the study's own analysis: Counts of nucleated cells, estimated from reference gene primer amplification, were obtained. TCRdb's table, derived via immunoSEQ multiplex PCR, lists solely in-frame clones and lacks some. V, J and clone size derive from that table, while D and trimming were established from the DNA sequence. The sample shows roughly 380,000 clones, about 90% of them seen only once. Membership in each cohort depended on participant-reported clinical history. V lost 6 bases and J 6 bases, leaving 12 bases between the germline ends. Looked up from germline, CDR1 is SNHLY and CDR2 is FYNNEI. The CDR3 sequence is 14 residues long.

Sequenced: PBMCs or T cells enriched from blood (not recorded which). The TCR originated in a woman aged 25 to 45 who had recovered from COVID-19. V gene TRBV2 combines with J gene TRBJ1-6, with unresolved D. DNA for the CDR3: TGTGCCAGCAGACCCAGGCAATTTAATTCACCCCTCCACTTT. Translated: CASRPRQFNSPLHF.